This section outlines one T cell receptor beta chain sequence together with its context. The target antigen is unknown. The data stem from a study of blood T cells in healthy people across ages. Study-wide background: About one barcoded beta molecule per two T cells was captured by template switching. Findings and caveats of the study: PBMCs were not sorted, which prevented a conclusive comparison of naive versus antigen-experienced cells.

Isolation yielded PBMCs, at least 7 million per sample, in every case. A second about 6 to 12 cycle PCR used barcoded and J-beta primers. Each CDR3 protein is one row after TCRdb ran MiXCR on the 5' RACE reads. The sample records hundreds of thousands of distinct CDR3 sequences, roughly 45% being singletons. Input material: blood. This TCR was recovered from a woman aged 55-70 years in good health.

CDR3 sequence reads: CASSLRRDNLDTQYF. CDR3 coding DNA: TGTGCCAGCAGTTTAAGACGAGACAATCTAGATACGCAGTATTTT. This chain joins TRBV12-3 or TRBV12-4 and TRBJ2-3; D remains ambiguous. Trimming took off 2 bases at V and 5 bases at J, with 14 bases between the two ends. The CDR3 contains 15 residues.